These 5 T cell receptor beta chains came from one sample sequenced in a study of radiation and T cells in renal cell carcinoma. TCRdb keeps only in-frame clones here, not all; method: immunoSEQ multiplex PCR. The repertoire has roughly 130,000 clones, 70% to 90% of them found once; the top ten carry 5.5% to 6.5%. Noted time point: blood 2 weeks post-SBRT. Treatment meaning: 15 Gy SBRT to primary tumor, nephrectomy 4 weeks later. This sample comprised blood, obtained from a patient whose treatment included radiotherapy and nephrectomy. The receptors originated from a woman in her seventies with renal cell carcinoma.

The chain carries TRBV14 and TRBJ2-5; D tentatively fits TRBD1 or TRBD2 (5 bases each). Per germline, CDR1 SGHDN and CDR2 FVKESK. Trimming shortened V by 1 base and J by 1 base, and 13 bases separated the two germline ends. This CDR3 spans 16 amino acids. CDR3 DNA: TGTGCCAGCAGCCAAGGGTCGGGACGGTTCCAAGAGACCCAGTACTTC. It encodes CASSQGSGRFQETQYF.

The J gene is TRBJ2-5, the V gene TRBV5-1; TRBD2 matches at 7 bases. The germline V gene encodes CDR1 SGHRS and CDR2 YFSETQ. V lost 4 bases and J lost 4; bases outside the gene matches: 7. This CDR3 is 14 amino acids long. The CDR3 loop is CASSHGTIGETQYF. The CDR3 bases are TGCGCCAGCAGCCATGGGACTATCGGAGAGACCCAGTACTTC.

This clone came up a few times. V usage is TRBV20-1 and J usage is TRBJ1-1; TRBD1 is a possible D gene (5 bases). Germline CDR1 reads DFQATT; CDR2 reads SNEGSKA (reference sequence). Trimming removed 6 bases at V and 6 bases at J, with 11 bases between. The CDR3 loop spans 11 amino acids. CDR3 in DNA: TGCAGTGCCGGGGGGGACGCTGAAGCTTTCTTT. It specifies CSAGGDAEAFF.

CDR3 in amino acids: CASSQLTGGDYNEQFF. DNA of the CDR3: TGCGCCAGCAGCCAATTGACGGGGGGGGACTACAATGAGCAGTTCTTC. The rearrangement uses TRBV4-3 and TRBJ2-1, with 8 positions matching TRBD2. CDR1 and CDR2 (germline): LGHNA, YSLEER. J lost 3 bases, V lost 2 bases, and 6 bases had no gene match. CDR3 length: 16 residues.

The chain couples TRBV5-4 to TRBJ2-2, with 7 positions matching TRBD1. CDR3 size: 15 residues. CDR1 and CDR2 (germline): SGHNT, YYREEE (reference sequence). The J segment lost 1 base and the V segment lost 4 bases, leaving 4 bases of the junction unmatched. The DNA of the CDR3 is TGTGCCAGCAGCCAGTACAGGGGGAACACCGGGGAGCTGTTTTTT. Amino acids: CASSQYRGNTGELFF. Complete variable domain (other parts from reference TRBV5-4 and TRBJ2-2): ETGVTQSPTHLIKTRGQQVTLRCSSQSGHNTVSWYQQALGQGPQFIFQYYREEENGRGNFPPRFSGLQFPNYSSELNVNALELDDSALYLCASSQYRGNTGELFFGEGSRLTVL.